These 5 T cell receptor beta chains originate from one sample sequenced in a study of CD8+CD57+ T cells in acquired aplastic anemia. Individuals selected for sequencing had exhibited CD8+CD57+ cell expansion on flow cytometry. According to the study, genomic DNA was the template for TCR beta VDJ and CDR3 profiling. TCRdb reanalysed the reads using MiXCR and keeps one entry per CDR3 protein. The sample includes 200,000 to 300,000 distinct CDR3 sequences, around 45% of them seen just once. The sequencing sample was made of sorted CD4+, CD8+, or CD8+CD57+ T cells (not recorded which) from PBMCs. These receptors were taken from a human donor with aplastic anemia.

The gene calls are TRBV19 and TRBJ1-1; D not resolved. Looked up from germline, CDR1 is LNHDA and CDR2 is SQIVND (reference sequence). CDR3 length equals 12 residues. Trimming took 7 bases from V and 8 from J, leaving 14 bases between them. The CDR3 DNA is TGTGCCAGTACTAGGGCAGCTGGGGAAGCTTTCTTT. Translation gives CASTRAAGEAFF.

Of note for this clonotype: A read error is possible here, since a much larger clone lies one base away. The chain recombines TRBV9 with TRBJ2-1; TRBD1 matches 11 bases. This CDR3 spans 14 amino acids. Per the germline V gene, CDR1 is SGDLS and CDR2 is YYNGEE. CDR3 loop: CASSQDRGLNKQFF. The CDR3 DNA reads TGTGCCAGCAGCCAGGACAGGGGGCTCAATAAGCAGTTCTTC.

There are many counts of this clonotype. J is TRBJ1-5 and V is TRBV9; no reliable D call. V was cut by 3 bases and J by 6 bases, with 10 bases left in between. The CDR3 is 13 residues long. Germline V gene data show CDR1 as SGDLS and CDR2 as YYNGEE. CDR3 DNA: TGTGCCAGCAGCGCCACCGAGGGTCAGCCCCAGCATTTT. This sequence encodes CASSATEGQPQHF.

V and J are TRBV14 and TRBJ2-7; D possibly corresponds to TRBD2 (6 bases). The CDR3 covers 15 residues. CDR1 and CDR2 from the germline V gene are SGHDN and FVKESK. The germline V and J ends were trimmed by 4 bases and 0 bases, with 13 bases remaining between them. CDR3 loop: CASSRMGGSSYEQYF. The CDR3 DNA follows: TGTGCCAGCAGCCGAATGGGGGGAAGCTCCTACGAGCAGTACTTC.

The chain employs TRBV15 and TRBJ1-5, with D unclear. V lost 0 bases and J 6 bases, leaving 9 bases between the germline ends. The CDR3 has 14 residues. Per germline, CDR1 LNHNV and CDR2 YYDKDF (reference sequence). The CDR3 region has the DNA TGTGCCACCAGCAGAGATAAGGCATCTCAGCCCCAGCATTTT. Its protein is CATSRDKASQPQHF.